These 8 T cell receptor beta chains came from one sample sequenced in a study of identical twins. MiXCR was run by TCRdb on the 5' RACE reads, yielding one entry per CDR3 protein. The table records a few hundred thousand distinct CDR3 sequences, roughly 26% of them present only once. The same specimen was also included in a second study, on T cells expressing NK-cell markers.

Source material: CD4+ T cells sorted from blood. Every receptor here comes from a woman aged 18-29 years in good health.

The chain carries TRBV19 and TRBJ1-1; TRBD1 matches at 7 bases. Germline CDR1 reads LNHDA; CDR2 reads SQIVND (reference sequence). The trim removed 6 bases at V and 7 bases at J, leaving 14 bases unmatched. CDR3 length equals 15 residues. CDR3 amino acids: CASRVIQGTGGEAFF. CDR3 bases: TGTGCCAGTAGGGTGATACAGGGGACCGGCGGTGAAGCTTTCTTT.

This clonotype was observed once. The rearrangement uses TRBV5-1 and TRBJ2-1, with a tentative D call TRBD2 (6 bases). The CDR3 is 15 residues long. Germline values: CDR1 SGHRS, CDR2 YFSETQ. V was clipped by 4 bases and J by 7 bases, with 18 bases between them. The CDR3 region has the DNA TGCGCCAGCAGCCCCCAAGGGACTTCGGGGAATGAGCAGTTCTTC. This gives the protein CASSPQGTSGNEQFF.

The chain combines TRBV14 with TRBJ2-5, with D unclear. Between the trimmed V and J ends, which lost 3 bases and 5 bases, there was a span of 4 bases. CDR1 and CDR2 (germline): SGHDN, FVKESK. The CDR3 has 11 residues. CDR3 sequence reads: CASSHRETQYF. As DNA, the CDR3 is TGTGCCAGCAGCCACCGGGAGACCCAGTACTTC.

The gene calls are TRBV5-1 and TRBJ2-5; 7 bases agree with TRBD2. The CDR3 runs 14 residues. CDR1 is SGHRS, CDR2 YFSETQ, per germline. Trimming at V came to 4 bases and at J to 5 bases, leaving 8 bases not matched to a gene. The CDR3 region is CASSMLAGQETQYF. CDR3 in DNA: TGCGCCAGCAGCATGTTAGCGGGTCAGGAGACCCAGTACTTC.

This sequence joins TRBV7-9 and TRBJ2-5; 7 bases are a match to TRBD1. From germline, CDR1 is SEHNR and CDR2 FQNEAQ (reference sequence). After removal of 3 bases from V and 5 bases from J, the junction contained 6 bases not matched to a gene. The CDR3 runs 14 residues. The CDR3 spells CASSFQGGGETQYF. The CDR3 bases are TGTGCCAGCAGCTTTCAAGGGGGCGGGGAGACCCAGTACTTC. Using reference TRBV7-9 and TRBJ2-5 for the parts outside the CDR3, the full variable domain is DTGVSQNPRHKITKRGQNVTFRCDPISEHNRLYWYRQTLGQGPEFLTYFQNEAQLEKSRLLSDRFSAERPKGSFSTLEIQRTEQGDSAMYLCASSFQGGGETQYFGPGTRLLVL.

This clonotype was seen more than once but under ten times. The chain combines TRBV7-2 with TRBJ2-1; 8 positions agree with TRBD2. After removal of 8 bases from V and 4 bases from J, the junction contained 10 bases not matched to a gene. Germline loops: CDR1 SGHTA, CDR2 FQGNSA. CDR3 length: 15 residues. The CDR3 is CASYTRLARYNEQFF. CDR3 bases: TGTGCCAGCTATACCCGACTAGCGAGATACAATGAGCAGTTCTTC.

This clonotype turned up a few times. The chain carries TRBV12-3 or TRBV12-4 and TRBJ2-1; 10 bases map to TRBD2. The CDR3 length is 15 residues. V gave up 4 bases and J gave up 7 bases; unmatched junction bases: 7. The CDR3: CASSSTGTSVNEQFF. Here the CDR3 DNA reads TGTGCCAGCAGTTCCACTGGGACTAGCGTAAATGAGCAGTTCTTC.

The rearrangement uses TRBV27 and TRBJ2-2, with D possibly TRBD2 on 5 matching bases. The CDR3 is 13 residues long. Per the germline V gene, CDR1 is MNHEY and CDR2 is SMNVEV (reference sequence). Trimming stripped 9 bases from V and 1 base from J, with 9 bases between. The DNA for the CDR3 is TGTGCCAGTGCCAGCGGGAACACCGGGGAGCTGTTTTTT. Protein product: CASASGNTGELFF.